These 5 T cell receptor beta chains were all obtained from the same sample, sequenced in a study of regulatory T cells in long-lasting Graves disease. Time point here: newly diagnosed GD, antithyroid drugs for less than 3 months. The TCR library was prepared using RNA isolated from PBMCs. Arm-PCR of CDR3 regions with iRepertoire HTBI primers generated TCR beta libraries. TCRdb recomputed calls from the multiplex PCR reads with MiXCR, one row per CDR3 protein. The sample lists 360,000 or so distinct CDR3 sequences, roughly a sixth occurring once. The same sample was also used in a study of T cells in Graves' hyperthyroidism and ophthalmopathy.

The sample was peripheral blood mononuclear cells (PBMCs), taken at new diagnosis, from a patient treated with antithyroid drugs. These receptor sequences come from a man in his forties or fifties with Graves disease.

The V and J genes are TRBV10-3 and TRBJ2-2, with 8 bases aligning to TRBD2. Looked up from germline, CDR1 is ENHRY and CDR2 is SYGVKD. This CDR3 has 17 residues. Trimming took 3 bases from V and 2 from J; bases not matched to a gene: 8. This chain's CDR3 is CAISDRYGGANTGELFF. DNA of the CDR3: TGTGCCATCAGTGATCGGTACGGGGGGGCTAACACCGGGGAGCTGTTTTTT.

This clonotype has at least ten counts. The chain employs TRBV7-9 and TRBJ2-7; possibly TRBD1 for D (6 bases). The CDR3 extends over 14 amino acids. The germline V gene has CDR1 SEHNR and CDR2 FQNEAQ (reference sequence). Trimming removed 8 bases at V and 6 bases at J, with 20 bases between. This CDR3 is CASEDLRDTTEQYF. CDR3 sequence (DNA): TGTGCCAGCGAGGACCTCCGGGACACCACCGAGCAGTACTTC.

This clonotype showed up many times. The V and J genes are TRBV6-2 or TRBV6-3 and TRBJ2-5; D unclear. The CDR3 runs to 15 residues. Germline CDR1 MNHEY, CDR2 SVGEGT. V was pared by 3 bases and J by 5 bases, with 16 bases between. The CDR3 nucleotides read TGTGCCAGCAGTTATTTAAGGATCCCGCGGGAGACCCAGTACTTC. It codes for CASSYLRIPRETQYF.

The chain carries TRBV5-1 and TRBJ2-3; 7 bases align to TRBD1. Trimming took 0 bases from V and 4 from J; bases not matched to a gene: 2. Germline V gene data show CDR1 as SGHRS and CDR2 as YFSETQ. The CDR3 covers 14 residues. The CDR3, as DNA: TGCGCCAGCAGCTTGGATCAGGGGGCAGATACGCAGTATTTT. Amino acid sequence: CASSLDQGADTQYF.

This clonotype was seen repeatedly, ten times or more. V is TRBV5-1 and J is TRBJ1-1; unclear D gene. The germline V gene has CDR1 SGHRS and CDR2 YFSETQ. This CDR3 has 13 residues. The germline V and J ends were trimmed by 2 bases and 4 bases, with 9 bases remaining between them. DNA of the CDR3: TGCGCCAGCAGCTTACAGACTAGCACTGAAGCTTTCTTT. Translation gives CASSLQTSTEAFF.